The clone carrying this TCR beta chain was recorded only once. The table came from immunoSEQ multiplex PCR; TCRdb's copy has only in-frame clones and leaves some out. In the table there are over 350,000 clones, roughly nine tenths of which are singletons. The record originates from a study of Ad26.COV2.S vaccination and SARS-CoV-2 variants. Treatment denoted: some 20 received Ad26.COV2.S at low or high dose, single or two shots; about 5 received placebo; per-sample allocation not given. The investigators took samples on day 63 after the first vaccine or placebo injection. SARS-CoV-2 spike from the Wuhan strain was encoded by the vaccine, an Ad26 vector. Germline assignment: CDR1 MNHNS and CDR2 SASEGT. This CDR3 comprises 15 residues. V lost 2 bases and J 7 bases, leaving 15 bases between the germline ends.

V is TRBV6-1 and J is TRBJ1-5; a possible D gene is TRBD1 (6 bases). The clonotype comes from a person between 18 and 65 years old who received the Ad26.COV2.S COVID-19 vaccine or a placebo. The source was peripheral blood, collected in a trial of Ad26.COV2.S vaccine versus placebo. The chain's CDR3 is CASSETGMGGQPQHF. CDR3 DNA: TGTGCCAGCAGTGAAACAGGGATGGGGGGGCAGCCCCAGCATTTT.